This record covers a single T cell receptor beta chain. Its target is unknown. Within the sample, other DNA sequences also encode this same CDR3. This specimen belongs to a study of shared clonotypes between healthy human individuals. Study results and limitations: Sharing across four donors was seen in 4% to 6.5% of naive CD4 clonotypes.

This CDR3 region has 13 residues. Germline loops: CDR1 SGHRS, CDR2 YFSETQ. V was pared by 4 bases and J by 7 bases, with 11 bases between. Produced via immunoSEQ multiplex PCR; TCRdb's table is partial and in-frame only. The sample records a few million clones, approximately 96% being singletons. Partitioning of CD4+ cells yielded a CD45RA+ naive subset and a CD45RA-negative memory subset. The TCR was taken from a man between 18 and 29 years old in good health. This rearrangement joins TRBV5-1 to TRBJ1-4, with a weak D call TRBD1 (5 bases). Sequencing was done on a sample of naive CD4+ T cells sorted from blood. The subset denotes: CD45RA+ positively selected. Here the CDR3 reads CASSPGQGEKLFF. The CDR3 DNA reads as TGCGCCAGCAGCCCTGGCCAGGGTGAAAAACTGTTTTTT. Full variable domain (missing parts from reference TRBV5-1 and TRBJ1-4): KAGVTQTPRYLIKTRGQQVTLSCSPISGHRSVSWYQQTPGQGLQFLFEYFSETQRNKGNFPGRFSGRQFSNSRSEMNVSTLELGDSALYLCASSPGQGEKLFFGSGTQLSVL.